This T cell receptor (beta chain) comes out of a study of T cell responses to AZD1222 COVID-19 vaccine. Turning to the study itself: Samples with a second dose at about 4 or about 12 weeks were pooled together.

Study observations and caveats: Repertoire sampling happened only post peak T cell response. Nearly half of spike-specific TCRs reportedly target variant regions that are unmutated in the B.1.351 and B.1.1.7 variants.

Clones were read by immunoSEQ multiplex PCR, and TCRdb kept only the in-frame ones, dropping some. In the table there are about 110,000 clones, approximately 90% of which are singletons. A remark on this clone: Its antigen is as yet unknown.

Here the sequenced sample was peripheral blood, taken on day 0 of AZD1222 vaccination. The receptor comes from an adult in good health.

This chain's CDR3 is CASSLTGQRAEAFF. For the CDR3, the DNA is TGCGCCAGCAGCTTGACGGGACAGAGGGCTGAAGCTTTCTTT. The gene calls are TRBV5-1 and TRBJ1-1, with 7 bases fitting TRBD1. The CDR3 runs to 14 residues. Germline lookup yields CDR1 SGHRS and CDR2 YFSETQ. With 1 base clipped from V and 6 bases from J, the junction kept 6 bases outside the gene matches. The full variable domain, in which reference TRBV5-1 and TRBJ1-1 provide the parts outside the CDR3, is KAGVTQTPRYLIKTRGQQVTLSCSPISGHRSVSWYQQTPGQGLQFLFEYFSETQRNKGNFPGRFSGRQFSNSRSEMNVSTLELGDSALYLCASSLTGQRAEAFFGQGTRLTVV.